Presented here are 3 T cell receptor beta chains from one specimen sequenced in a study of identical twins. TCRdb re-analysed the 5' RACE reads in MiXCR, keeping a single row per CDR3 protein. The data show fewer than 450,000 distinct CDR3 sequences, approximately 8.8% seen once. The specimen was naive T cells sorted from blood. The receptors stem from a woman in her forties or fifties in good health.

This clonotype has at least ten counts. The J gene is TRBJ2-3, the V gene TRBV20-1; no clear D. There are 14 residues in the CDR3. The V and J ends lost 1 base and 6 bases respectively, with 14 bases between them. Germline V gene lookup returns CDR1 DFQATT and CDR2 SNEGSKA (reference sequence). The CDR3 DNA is TGCAGTGCTAGAGCCTCGACGGAAAGGGATACGCAGTATTTT. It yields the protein CSARASTERDTQYF.

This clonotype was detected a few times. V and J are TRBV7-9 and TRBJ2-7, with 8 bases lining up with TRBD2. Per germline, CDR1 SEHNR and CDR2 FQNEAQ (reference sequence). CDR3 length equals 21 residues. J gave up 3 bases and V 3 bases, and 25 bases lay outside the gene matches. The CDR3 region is CASSLVPFEREFILRFYEQYF. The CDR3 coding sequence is TGTGCCAGCAGCTTGGTCCCTTTCGAGCGGGAGTTTATTCTGAGGTTCTACGAGCAGTACTTC. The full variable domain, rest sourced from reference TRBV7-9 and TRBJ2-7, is DTGVSQNPRHKITKRGQNVTFRCDPISEHNRLYWYRQTLGQGPEFLTYFQNEAQLEKSRLLSDRFSAERPKGSFSTLEIQRTEQGDSAMYLCASSLVPFEREFILRFYEQYFGPGTRLTVT.

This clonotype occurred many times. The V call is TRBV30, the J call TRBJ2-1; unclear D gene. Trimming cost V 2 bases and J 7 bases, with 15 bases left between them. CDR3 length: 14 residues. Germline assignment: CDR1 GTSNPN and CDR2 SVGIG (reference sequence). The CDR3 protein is CAWSPRPLGNEQFF. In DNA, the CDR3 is TGTGCCTGGAGTCCCAGACCCCTAGGGAATGAGCAGTTCTTC.